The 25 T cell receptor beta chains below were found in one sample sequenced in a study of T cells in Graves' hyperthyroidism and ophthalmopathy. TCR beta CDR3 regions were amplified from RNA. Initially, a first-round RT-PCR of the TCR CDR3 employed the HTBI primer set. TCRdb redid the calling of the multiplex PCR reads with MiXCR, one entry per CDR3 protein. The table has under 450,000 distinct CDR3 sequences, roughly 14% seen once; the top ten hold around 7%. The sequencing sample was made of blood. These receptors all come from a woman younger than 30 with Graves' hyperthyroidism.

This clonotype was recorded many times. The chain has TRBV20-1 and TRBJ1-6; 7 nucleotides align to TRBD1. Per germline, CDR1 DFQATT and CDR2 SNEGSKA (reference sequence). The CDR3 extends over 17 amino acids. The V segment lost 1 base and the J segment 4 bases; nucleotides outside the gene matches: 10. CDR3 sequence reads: CSARALTGAGYNSPLHF. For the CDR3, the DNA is TGCAGTGCTAGAGCCCTAACAGGGGCGGGTTATAATTCACCCCTCCACTTT.

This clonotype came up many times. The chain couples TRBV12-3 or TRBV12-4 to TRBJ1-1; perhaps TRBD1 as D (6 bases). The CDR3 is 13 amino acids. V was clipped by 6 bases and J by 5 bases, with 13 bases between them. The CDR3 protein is CASSFSGATEAFF. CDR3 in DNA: TGTGCCAGCAGCTTTTCGGGGGCTACTGAAGCTTTCTTT.

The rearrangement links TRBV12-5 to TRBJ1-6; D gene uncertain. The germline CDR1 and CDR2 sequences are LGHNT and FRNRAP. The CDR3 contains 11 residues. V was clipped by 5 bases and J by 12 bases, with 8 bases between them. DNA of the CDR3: TGTGCTAGTGGTGCGCTAGGACCCCTCCACTTT. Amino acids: CASGALGPLHF.

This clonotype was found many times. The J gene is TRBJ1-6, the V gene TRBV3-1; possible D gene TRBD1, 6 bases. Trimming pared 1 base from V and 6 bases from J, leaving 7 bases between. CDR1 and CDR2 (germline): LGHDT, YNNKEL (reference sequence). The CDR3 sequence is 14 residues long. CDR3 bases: TGTGCCAGCAGCCAAGCCAGGGGTAATTCACCCCTCCACTTT. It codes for CASSQARGNSPLHF.

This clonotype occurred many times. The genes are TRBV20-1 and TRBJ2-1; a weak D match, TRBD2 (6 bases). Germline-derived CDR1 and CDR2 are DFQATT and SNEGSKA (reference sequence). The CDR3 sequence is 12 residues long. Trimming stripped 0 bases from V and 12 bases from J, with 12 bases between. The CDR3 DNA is TGCAGTGCTAGAGAAACGGGAGTGTCGCAGTTCTTC. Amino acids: CSARETGVSQFF.

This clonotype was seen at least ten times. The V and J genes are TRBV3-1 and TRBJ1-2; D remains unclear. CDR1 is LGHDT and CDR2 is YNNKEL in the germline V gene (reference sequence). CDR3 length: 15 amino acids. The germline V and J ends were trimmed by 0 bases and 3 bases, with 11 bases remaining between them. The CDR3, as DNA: TGTGCCAGCAGCCAAGAAATCGGACGGTACTATGGCTACACCTTC. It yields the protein CASSQEIGRYYGYTF.

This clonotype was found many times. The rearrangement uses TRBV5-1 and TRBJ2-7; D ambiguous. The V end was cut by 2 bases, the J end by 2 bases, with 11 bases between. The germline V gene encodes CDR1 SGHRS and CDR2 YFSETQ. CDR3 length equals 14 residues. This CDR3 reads CASSFGFPPYEQYF. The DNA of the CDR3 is TGCGCCAGCAGCTTCGGCTTTCCTCCCTACGAGCAGTACTTC.

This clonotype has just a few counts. As DNA, the CDR3 is TGTGCCAGTAGTAGGCACTCTAGAACCTACGAGCAGTACTTC. Translated: CASSRHSRTYEQYF. This sequence joins TRBV19 and TRBJ2-7, with D hard to call. V shed 4 bases and J shed 2 bases, with 12 bases lying between them. CDR1 is LNHDA and CDR2 is SQIVND in the germline V gene (reference sequence). This CDR3 spans 14 amino acids.

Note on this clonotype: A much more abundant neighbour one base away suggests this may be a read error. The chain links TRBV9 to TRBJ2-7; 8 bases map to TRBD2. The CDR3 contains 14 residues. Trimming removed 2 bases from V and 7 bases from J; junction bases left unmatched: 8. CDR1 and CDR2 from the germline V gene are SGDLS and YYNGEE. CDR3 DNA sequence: TGTGCCAGCAGCGTTAAATCGGGGGGGAATGAGCAGTACTTC. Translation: CASSVKSGGNEQYF.

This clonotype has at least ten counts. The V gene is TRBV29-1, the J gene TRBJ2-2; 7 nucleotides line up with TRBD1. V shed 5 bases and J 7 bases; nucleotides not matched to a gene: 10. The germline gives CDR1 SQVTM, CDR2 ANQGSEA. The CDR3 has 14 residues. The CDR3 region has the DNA TGCAGCGTTTCTGACAGGGCCCTCGGCGGGGAGCTGTTTTTT. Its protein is CSVSDRALGGELFF.

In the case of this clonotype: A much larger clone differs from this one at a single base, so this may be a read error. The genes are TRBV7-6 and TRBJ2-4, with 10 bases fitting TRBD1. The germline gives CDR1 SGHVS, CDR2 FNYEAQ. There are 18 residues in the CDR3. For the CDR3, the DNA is TGTGCCAACAGCTTATCTACGCCCGGGACAGGGGCGGGAAACATTCAGTACTTC. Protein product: CANSLSTPGTGAGNIQYF.

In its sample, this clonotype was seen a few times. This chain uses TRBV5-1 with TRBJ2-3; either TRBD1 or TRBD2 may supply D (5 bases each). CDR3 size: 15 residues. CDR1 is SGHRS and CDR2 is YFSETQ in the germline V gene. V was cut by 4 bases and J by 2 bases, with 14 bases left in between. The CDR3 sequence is CASSPLDGATDTQYF. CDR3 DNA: TGCGCCAGCAGCCCCCTCGACGGGGCCACAGATACGCAGTATTTT.

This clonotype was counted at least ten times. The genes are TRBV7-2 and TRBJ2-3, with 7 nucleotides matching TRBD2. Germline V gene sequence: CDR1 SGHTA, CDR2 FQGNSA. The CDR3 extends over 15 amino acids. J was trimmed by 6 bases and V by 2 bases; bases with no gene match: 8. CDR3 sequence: CASSLWREFADTQYF. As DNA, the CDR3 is TGTGCCAGCAGCTTATGGCGGGAGTTCGCGGATACGCAGTATTTT.

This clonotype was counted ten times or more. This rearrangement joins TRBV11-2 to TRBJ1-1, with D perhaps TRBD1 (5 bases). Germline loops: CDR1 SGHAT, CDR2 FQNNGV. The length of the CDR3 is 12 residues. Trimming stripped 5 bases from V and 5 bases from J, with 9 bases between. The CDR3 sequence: CASSAGGTEAFF. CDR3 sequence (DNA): TGTGCCAGCAGCGCGGGGGGGACTGAAGCTTTCTTT.

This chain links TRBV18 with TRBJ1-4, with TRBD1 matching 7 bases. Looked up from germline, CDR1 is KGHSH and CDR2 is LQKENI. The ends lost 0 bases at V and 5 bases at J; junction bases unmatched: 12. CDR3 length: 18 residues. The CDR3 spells CASSPPGQIPRTNEKLFF. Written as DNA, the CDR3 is TGTGCCAGCTCACCACCGGGACAGATCCCCCGTACAAATGAAAAACTGTTTTTT.

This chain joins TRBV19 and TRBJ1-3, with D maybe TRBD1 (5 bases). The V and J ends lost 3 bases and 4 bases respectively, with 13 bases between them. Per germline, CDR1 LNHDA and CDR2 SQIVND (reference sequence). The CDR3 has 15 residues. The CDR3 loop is CASSIGSGTGNTIYF. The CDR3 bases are TGTGCCAGTAGTATCGGTTCAGGGACGGGAAACACCATATATTTT.

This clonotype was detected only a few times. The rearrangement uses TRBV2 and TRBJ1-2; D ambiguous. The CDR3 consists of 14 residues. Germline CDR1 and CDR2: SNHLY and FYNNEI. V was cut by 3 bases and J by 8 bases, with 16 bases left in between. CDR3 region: CASSDPRTVRGYTF. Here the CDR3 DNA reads TGTGCCAGCAGTGATCCCCGGACCGTTCGGGGCTACACCTTC.

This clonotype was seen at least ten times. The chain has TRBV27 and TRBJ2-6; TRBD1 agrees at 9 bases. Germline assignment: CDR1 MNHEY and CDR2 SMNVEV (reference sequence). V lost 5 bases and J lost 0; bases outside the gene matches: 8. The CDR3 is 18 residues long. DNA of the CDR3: TGTGCCAGCAGTCCTCGCGGACAGGGGTTCTCTGGGGCCAACGTCCTGACTTTC. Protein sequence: CASSPRGQGFSGANVLTF.

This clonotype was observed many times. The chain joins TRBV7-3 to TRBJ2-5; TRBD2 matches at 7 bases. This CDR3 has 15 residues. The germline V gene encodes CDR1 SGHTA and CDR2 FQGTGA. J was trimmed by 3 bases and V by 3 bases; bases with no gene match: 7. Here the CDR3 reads CASSLGGSNKETQYF. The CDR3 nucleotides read TGTGCCAGCAGCTTGGGCGGGAGCAACAAAGAGACCCAGTACTTC.

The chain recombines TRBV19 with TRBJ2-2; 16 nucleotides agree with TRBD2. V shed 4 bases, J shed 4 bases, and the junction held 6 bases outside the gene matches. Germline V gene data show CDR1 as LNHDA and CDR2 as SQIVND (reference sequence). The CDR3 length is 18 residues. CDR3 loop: CASSTGTSGRVRTGELFF. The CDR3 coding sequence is TGTGCCAGTAGTACCGGGACTAGCGGGAGGGTTCGCACCGGGGAGCTGTTTTTT.

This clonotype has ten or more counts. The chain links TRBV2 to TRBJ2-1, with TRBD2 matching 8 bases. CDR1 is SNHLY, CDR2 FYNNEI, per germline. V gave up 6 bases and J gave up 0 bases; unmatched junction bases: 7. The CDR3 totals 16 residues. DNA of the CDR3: TGTGCCAGCAGCGGATCCGGGACTAGCTCCTACAATGAGCAGTTCTTC. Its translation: CASSGSGTSSYNEQFF.

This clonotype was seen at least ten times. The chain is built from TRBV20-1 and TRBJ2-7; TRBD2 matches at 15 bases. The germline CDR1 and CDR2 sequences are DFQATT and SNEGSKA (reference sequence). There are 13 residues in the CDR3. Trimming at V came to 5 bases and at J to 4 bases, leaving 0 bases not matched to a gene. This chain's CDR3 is CSAGTSGRYEQYF. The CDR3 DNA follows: TGCAGTGCTGGGACTAGCGGGAGGTACGAGCAGTACTTC.

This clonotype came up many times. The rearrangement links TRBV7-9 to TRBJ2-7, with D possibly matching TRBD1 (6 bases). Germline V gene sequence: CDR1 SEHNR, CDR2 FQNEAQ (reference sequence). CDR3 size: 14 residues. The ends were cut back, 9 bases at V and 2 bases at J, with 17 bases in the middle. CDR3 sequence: CASRPDRSTYEQYF. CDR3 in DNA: TGTGCCAGTCGCCCCGACAGGAGCACCTACGAGCAGTACTTC.

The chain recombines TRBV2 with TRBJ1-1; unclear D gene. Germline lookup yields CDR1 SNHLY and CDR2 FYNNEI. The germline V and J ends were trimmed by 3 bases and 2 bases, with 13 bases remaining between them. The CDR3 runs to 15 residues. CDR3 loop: CASSDLGSLNTEAFF. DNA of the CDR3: TGTGCCAGCAGTGATTTGGGGAGCCTTAACACTGAAGCTTTCTTT.

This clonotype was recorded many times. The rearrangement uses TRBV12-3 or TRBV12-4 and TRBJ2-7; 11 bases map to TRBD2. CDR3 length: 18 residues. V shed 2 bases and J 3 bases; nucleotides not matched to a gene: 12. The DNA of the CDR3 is TGTGCCAGCAGTTTAACTAGCGGGGGTGTCCTCGGGTTCTACGAGCAGTACTTC. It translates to CASSLTSGGVLGFYEQYF.